This TCR beta chain was retrieved from a study of shared clonotypes between healthy human individuals. Naive CD8 populations comprised CD45RO-negative cells positively selected for CCR7, excluding terminally differentiated effector memory CD45RA+ cells. Profiled with immunoSEQ multiplex PCR; TCRdb holds only in-frame clones, not every one. This sample yields about 2,200,000 clones, of which about 93% are seen a single time; 1.5% to 2% belongs to the top ten. V was pared by 6 bases and J by 1 base, with 9 bases between. Looked up from germline, CDR1 is MNHEY and CDR2 is SMNVEV (reference sequence). CDR3 size: 13 residues.

This clonotype was obtained from a man between 18 and 35 years old in good health. Some clones in this sample may be carry-over from other donors' samples. J is TRBJ1-2 and V is TRBV27; D is undetermined. Sequenced: naive CD8+ T cells from PBMCs. CDR3 in DNA: TGTGCCAGCAGCCCTGTACGTAACTATGGCTACACCTTC. Encoded protein: CASSPVRNYGYTF.